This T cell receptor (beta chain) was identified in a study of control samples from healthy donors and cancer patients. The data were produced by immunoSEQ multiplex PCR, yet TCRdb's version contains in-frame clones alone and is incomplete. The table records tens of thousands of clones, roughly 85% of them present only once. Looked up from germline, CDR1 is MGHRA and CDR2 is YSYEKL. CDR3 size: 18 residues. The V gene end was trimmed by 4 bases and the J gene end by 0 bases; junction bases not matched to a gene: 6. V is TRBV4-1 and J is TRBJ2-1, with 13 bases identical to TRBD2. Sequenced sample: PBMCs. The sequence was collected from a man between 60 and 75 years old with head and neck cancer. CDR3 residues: CASSPGTSGTLSYNEQFF. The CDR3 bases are TGCGCCAGCAGCCCCGGGACTAGCGGGACTCTCTCCTACAATGAGCAGTTCTTC.